This TCR beta chain was sequenced in a study of metastatic and nonmetastatic thyroid tumors. Background on the study: Repertoires from blood and tumor or nodule tissue of malignant and benign thyroid patients were compared. General study findings and limits: Malignant thyroid tumors reportedly had TCR beta diversity that was significantly higher than in benign nodules, in blood and tumor.

Germline CDR1 and CDR2: SGHRS and YFSETQ. V trimming: 0 bases; J trimming: 4 bases; junction bases outside the gene matches: 4. CDR3 size: 14 residues. Per the original methods: Clinicopathological groups of papillary thyroid cancer showed CDR3 differences that were used to build a distant-metastasis classifier. MiXCR was used by TCRdb to re-call the PCR reads. The V and J calls here are based on TCRdb, not the publication. The sample lists fewer than 70,000 clones; 25% to 35% were seen once. Thyroid surgery was preceded by no treatment in any patient. With regard to this clone: Its target is not known.

Sequenced input: blood. The sequence derives from a female donor with papillary thyroid cancer or a benign thyroid nodule (not recorded which). Some clones in this sample may be carry-over from other donors' samples. The genes are TRBV5-1 and TRBJ2-7, with 7 bases matching TRBD1. The CDR3 sequence is CASSLEQGNYEQYF. CDR3 in DNA: TGCGCCAGCAGCTTGGAACAGGGGAATTACGAGCAGTACTTC.